Listed below are T cell receptor beta chains from one sample, sequenced in a study of CD8+ T cells in alopecia areata. Assay used: immunoSEQ multiplex PCR; TCRdb lists only in-frame clones, some missing. The table shows some 190,000 clones, with about three fifths occurring only once. The specimen comprised CD4+ T cells sorted from blood, sampled at approximately week 50, from a patient treated with tofacitinib. Receptors were obtained from a human donor with alopecia areata. Both conserved end residues are part of each CDR3. A D gene is named only where the DNA matches it firmly. The size entry is marked missing in some rows and otherwise reads once, few, many or a size class.

D gene: TRBD1
V gene: TRBV5-6
clone size: -
J gene: TRBJ1-2
CDR3 protein: CASSSGQGGFVSYTF
CDR3 DNA: TGTGCCAGCAGCTCCGGACAGGGGGGCTTTGTGAGCTACACCTTC

D gene: TRBD2
V gene: TRBV7-2
clone size: few
J gene: TRBJ2-3
CDR3 protein: CASTRGSTDTQYF
CDR3 DNA: TGTGCCAGCACGCGGGGGAGCACAGATACGCAGTATTTT

D gene: -
V gene: TRBV5-6
clone size: -
J gene: TRBJ2-7
CDR3 protein: CASSQGTRQTYEQYF
CDR3 DNA: TGTGCCAGCAGTCAAGGGACAAGACAGACCTACGAGCAGTACTTC

D gene: -
V gene: TRBV7-6
clone size: once
J gene: TRBJ1-1
CDR3 protein: CASRRVDTEAFF
CDR3 DNA: TGTGCCAGCAGACGGGTTGACACTGAAGCTTTCTTT

D gene: -
V gene: TRBV7-2
clone size: -
J gene: TRBJ2-5
CDR3 protein: CASSFVPPPSGTQYF
CDR3 DNA: TGTGCCAGCAGCTTCGTCCCACCCCCTAGTGGGACCCAGTACTTC

D gene: TRBD2
V gene: TRBV29-1
clone size: -
J gene: TRBJ2-3
CDR3 protein: CSVHERAGGPTDTQYF
CDR3 DNA: TGCAGCGTCCACGAACGAGCGGGGGGGCCGACAGATACGCAGTATTTT

D gene: -
V gene: TRBV29-1
clone size: -
J gene: TRBJ2-3
CDR3 protein: CSVARQHTDTQYF
CDR3 DNA: TGCAGCGTTGCCCGACAGCACACAGATACGCAGTATTTT

D gene: TRBD1
V gene: TRBV27
clone size: -
J gene: TRBJ1-1
CDR3 protein: CASGTGRLTEAFF
CDR3 DNA: TGTGCCAGCGGGACAGGGAGGTTAACTGAAGCTTTCTTT

D gene: -
V gene: TRBV6-5
clone size: -
J gene: TRBJ2-1
CDR3 protein: CASSWLDRQNEQFF
CDR3 DNA: TGTGCCAGCAGTTGGCTCGACAGGCAGAATGAGCAGTTCTTC

D gene: TRBD1
V gene: TRBV6-6
clone size: -
J gene: TRBJ2-1
CDR3 protein: CASRGQGAFNNEQFF
CDR3 DNA: TGTGCCAGCAGGGGACAGGGGGCGTTTAACAATGAGCAGTTCTTC

D gene: -
V gene: TRBV7-2
clone size: -
J gene: TRBJ1-2
CDR3 protein: CASSPGTHSTF
CDR3 DNA: TGTGCCAGCAGCCCAGGGACCCACTCCACCTTC

D gene: TRBD1
V gene: TRBV10-3
clone size: -
J gene: TRBJ1-3
CDR3 protein: CAISEGRQGSGNTIYF
CDR3 DNA: TGTGCCATCAGTGAGGGGAGACAGGGCTCTGGAAACACCATATATTTT

D gene: -
V gene: TRBV29-1
clone size: -
J gene: TRBJ1-2
CDR3 protein: CSVEGGSDGYTF
CDR3 DNA: TGCAGCGTTGAAGGGGGCTCGGATGGCTACACCTTC

D gene: TRBD1
V gene: TRBV7-2
clone size: -
J gene: TRBJ2-7
CDR3 protein: CASSLIGTGRYEQYF
CDR3 DNA: TGTGCCAGCAGCTTAATCGGGACAGGTCGCTACGAGCAGTACTTC

D gene: -
V gene: TRBV13
clone size: -
J gene: TRBJ2-3
CDR3 protein: CASEWRGADTQYF
CDR3 DNA: TGTGCCAGCGAGTGGAGGGGCGCAGATACGCAGTATTTT

D gene: TRBD1
V gene: TRBV2
clone size: once
J gene: TRBJ1-1
CDR3 protein: CASSPGQGVWAFF
CDR3 DNA: TGTGCCAGCAGTCCGGGACAGGGCGTGTGGGCTTTCTTT

D gene: TRBD1
V gene: TRBV5-1
clone size: -
J gene: TRBJ2-2
CDR3 protein: CASSKTGPNTGELFF
CDR3 DNA: TGCGCCAGCAGCAAGACAGGGCCAAACACCGGGGAGCTGTTTTTT

D gene: -
V gene: TRBV30
clone size: few
J gene: TRBJ2-5
CDR3 protein: CAGTLEVGTQYF
CDR3 DNA: TGTGCCGGGACCCTCGAGGTCGGGACCCAGTACTTC

D gene: TRBD1
V gene: TRBV29-1
clone size: -
J gene: TRBJ2-5
CDR3 protein: CSVETGQGSGAQYF
CDR3 DNA: TGCAGCGTTGAAACGGGACAGGGGAGTGGGGCCCAGTACTTC

D gene: -
V gene: TRBV7-2
clone size: few
J gene: TRBJ1-2
CDR3 protein: CASSLVQGDGYTF
CDR3 DNA: TGTGCCAGCAGCTTAGTCCAGGGAGATGGCTACACCTTC

D gene: TRBD1
V gene: TRBV2
clone size: -
J gene: TRBJ1-2
CDR3 protein: CASSYTGGGYGYTF
CDR3 DNA: TGTGCCAGCAGTTACACAGGGGGCGGCTATGGCTACACCTTC

D gene: -
V gene: TRBV15
clone size: -
J gene: TRBJ1-2
CDR3 protein: CATSREKTGYGYTF
CDR3 DNA: TGTGCCACCAGCAGAGAGAAAACGGGCTATGGCTACACCTTC

D gene: -
V gene: TRBV7-7
clone size: -
J gene: TRBJ2-2
CDR3 protein: CASSPSRTVTGELFF
CDR3 DNA: TGTGCCAGCAGCCCGAGCCGGACGGTCACCGGGGAGCTGTTTTTT